Here is one TCR beta chain with its context. Authors' methods: Scientists estimated how many nucleated cells there were by amplifying reference gene primers. Clones were read by immunoSEQ multiplex PCR, and TCRdb kept only the in-frame ones, dropping some. The V and J calls and clone size are taken from that table; D and trimming were inferred from the DNA. This sample has 100,000 to 150,000 clones; 84% occur once, and the top ten carry around 13%. The data derive from a study of blood T cell repertoires in COVID-19. Study overall: Samples came from the United States, Italy and Spain, spanning acute and convalescent COVID-19.

CDR1 is SNHLY, CDR2 FYNNEI, per germline. V shed 0 bases and J 5 bases; nucleotides not matched to a gene: 15. The CDR3 covers 18 residues. The genes are TRBV2 and TRBJ2-7, with 8 bases lining up with TRBD1. The TCR originated in a woman aged 30 to 39 who had recovered from COVID-19. Material: peripheral blood. This chain's CDR3 is CASSEAPHRTGRDDEQYF. The CDR3 DNA sequence: TGTGCCAGCAGTGAAGCTCCCCATCGGACAGGGCGGGATGACGAGCAGTACTTC.